This is a list of T cell receptor beta chains from one sample in a study of blood T cell repertoires in COVID-19. The repertoire was sequenced with immunoSEQ multiplex PCR; TCRdb's copy has only in-frame clones and lacks some. This table has about 260,000 clones, about nine tenths appearing once. Sequenced: peripheral blood. These receptors were taken from a woman aged 40 to 49 with acute or convalescent COVID-19. Both conserved end residues are part of each CDR3. Fields, in order: J gene, V gene, D gene, clone size, CDR3 protein, CDR3 DNA. A D gene is named only where the DNA matches it firmly. Rows may omit the clone size; those that give it use once, few, many or a size class.

>TRBJ1-1|TRBV6-5|NA|NA
CASSPPGATEAFF
TGTGCCAGCAGTCCCCCGGGTGCCACTGAAGCTTTCTTT
>TRBJ2-3|TRBV2|TRBD2|NA
CATLTGTSGGEPLNTQYF
TGTGCCACTTTGACCGGGACTAGCGGGGGGGAGCCGTTGAATACGCAGTATTTT
>TRBJ1-2|TRBV7-9|NA|NA
CASSLVAGNYGYTF
TGTGCCAGCAGCTTAGTGGCAGGGAACTATGGCTACACCTTC
>TRBJ1-4|TRBV30|TRBD1|NA
CACMTGDDEKLFF
TGTGCCTGCATGACAGGGGACGATGAAAAACTGTTTTTT
>TRBJ2-1|TRBV28|TRBD2|once
CASRPGTGLAGGLEGKQFF
TGTGCCAGCAGACCCGGGACAGGGCTAGCGGGGGGCCTAGAGGGGAAGCAGTTCTTC
>TRBJ1-2|TRBV30|NA|NA
CAWSNSGYYGYTF
TGTGCCTGGAGTAATTCAGGGTACTATGGCTACACCTTC
>TRBJ1-3|TRBV5-5|TRBD1|few
CASSVTGAHGNTIYF
TGTGCCAGCAGCGTAACAGGGGCCCATGGAAACACCATATATTTT
>TRBJ1-2|TRBV7-9|TRBD1|NA
CASSLGTGGYGYTF
TGTGCCAGCAGCTTAGGGACAGGGGGCTATGGCTACACCTTC
>TRBJ1-4|TRBV28|TRBD1|NA
CASSLASRAGGFEKLFF
TGTGCCAGCAGTTTAGCCTCTAGGGCAGGGGGCTTCGAAAAACTGTTTTTT
>TRBJ2-1|TRBV15|TRBD2|NA
CATSPGLAGTEQFF
TGTGCCACCAGCCCGGGACTAGCGGGGACTGAGCAGTTCTTC
>TRBJ1-1|TRBV11-3|NA|NA
CASSLRQGNEAFF
TGTGCCAGCAGCTTAAGGCAGGGTAACGAAGCTTTCTTT
>TRBJ2-5|TRBV7-9|NA|NA
CASSKSGRREKETQYF
TGTGCCAGCAGCAAATCGGGACGGAGGGAGAAGGAGACCCAGTACTTC
>TRBJ2-3|TRBV7-2|NA|NA
CASSFNTDTQYF
TGTGCCAGCAGCTTCAACACAGATACGCAGTATTTT
>TRBJ2-2|TRBV27|TRBD2|NA
CASSSGGPPTGELFF
TGTGCCAGCAGCAGCGGGGGGCCACCCACCGGGGAGCTGTTTTTT
>TRBJ2-5|TRBV5-1|NA|NA
CASSLGAAVGTQYF
TGCGCCAGCAGCTTGGGGGCCGCAGTAGGGACCCAGTACTTC
>TRBJ1-2|TRBV14|TRBD1|NA
CASSLQGAGNGYTF
TGTGCCAGCAGCCTACAGGGGGCAGGGAATGGCTACACCTTC
>TRBJ1-2|TRBV9|NA|NA
CASSVMGGWGYTF
TGTGCCAGCAGCGTCATGGGAGGGTGGGGCTACACCTTC
>TRBJ1-3|TRBV15|NA|NA
CATSRDHAGSGNTIYF
TGTGCCACCAGCAGAGACCACGCAGGCTCTGGAAACACCATATATTTT
>TRBJ1-5|TRBV19|NA|NA
CASSIGLQGISNQPQHF
TGTGCCAGTAGTATAGGTCTTCAGGGGATTAGCAATCAGCCCCAGCATTTT
>TRBJ1-2|TRBV11-1|TRBD1|NA
CASSSRDRDGGYTF
TGTGCCAGCAGCTCCCGGGACAGGGATGGTGGCTACACCTTC
>TRBJ2-3|TRBV13|TRBD1|NA
CASSFRTGQGYTDTQYF
TGTGCCAGCAGCTTCAGAACGGGACAGGGGTACACAGATACGCAGTATTTT
>TRBJ1-2|TRBV6-5|TRBD1|NA
CASSSKGAPNYGYTF
TGTGCCAGCAGCTCCAAGGGGGCACCAAACTATGGCTACACCTTC
>TRBJ1-2|TRBV5-1|NA|NA
CASSSPEGGNYGYTF
TGCGCCAGCAGCTCACCGGAGGGGGGGAACTATGGCTACACCTTC